This T cell receptor (beta chain) was profiled in a study of shared clonotypes between healthy human individuals. V was shortened by 3 bases and J by 3 bases, with 9 bases between the two germline ends. The CDR3 is 13 residues long. Looked up from germline, CDR1 is MGHDK and CDR2 is SYGVNS. Here immunoSEQ multiplex PCR was the method, and the copy in TCRdb shows in-frame clones only, minus some. The sample yields fewer than 1 million clones, 90% to 98% seen once. CD45RO negativity and positive selection for CCR7 defined naive CD8 cells, a population that excluded terminally differentiated effector memory CD45RA+ cells.

The rearrangement uses TRBV25-1 and TRBJ2-7; no definite D call. The receptor was derived from a man aged 25-45 years in good health. The sequencing input was naive CD8+ T cells sorted from blood. CDR3 DNA sequence: TGTGCCAGCAGTGACTCGGACGGCTACGAGCAGTACTTC. Protein product: CASSDSDGYEQYF.